A selection of T cell receptor delta chains follows, all from one sample in a study of gamma-delta chains in newborns, infants, children. TCRdb re-analyzed the reads via CATT. The data contain approximately 2,300 delta-chain clones, under 8.5% of them singletons. Sequenced: blood. The receptors were gathered from a child who was a newborn, infant or young child, either healthy, febrile or measles-vaccinated (not recorded which). Both conserved end residues are part of each CDR3. The D gene is left open where the match is weak. The size field is filled for only some rows; it gives once, few, many or a size class.

CDR3 protein | CDR3 DNA | D gene | V gene | clone size | J gene
CACDTVEGSSWDTRQMFF | TGTGCCTGTGACACCGTTGAGGGGAGCTCCTGGGACACCCGACAGATGTTTTTC | . | TRDV2 | large | TRDJ3
CACDILGDSWDTRQMFF | TGTGCCTGTGACATACTGGGGGATTCCTGGGACACCCGACAGATGTTTTTC | TRDD3 | TRDV2 | large | TRDJ3
CACDLLGDTQTRQMFF | TGTGCCTGTGACTTACTGGGGGATACTCAGACCCGACAGATGTTTTTC | TRDD3 | TRDV2 | large | TRDJ3
CAWDRRGDSWDTRKMFF | TGTGCCTGGGACAGAAGGGGGGATTCCTGGGACACCCGAAAGATGTTTTTC | TRDD3 | TRDV2 | . | TRDJ3
CACDTDGGLISWDTRQMFF | TGTGCCTGTGACACCGACGGGGGACTTATCTCCTGGGACACCCGACAGATGTTTTTC | . | TRDV2 | large | TRDJ3
CACDTAEGGYSSWDTRQMFF | TGTGCCTGTGACACCGCGGAAGGGGGATACAGCTCCTGGGACACCCGACAGATGTTTTTC | TRDD3 | TRDV2 | large | TRDJ3
CAFKALGDAPPTYWGIGGTDKLIF | TGTGCCTTTAAAGCGCTAGGGGATGCGCCTCCTACGTACTGGGGGATAGGGGGGACCGATAAACTCATCTTT | TRDD3 | TRDV3 | medium-sized | TRDJ1
CACDALRGDETWDTRQMFF | TGTGCCTGTGACGCCTTAAGGGGTGACGAGACCTGGGACACCCGACAGATGTTTTTC | . | TRDV2 | . | TRDJ3
CACDKVLGDFWDTRQMFF | TGTGCCTGTGACAAAGTACTGGGGGATTTCTGGGACACCCGACAGATGTTTTTC | TRDD3 | TRDV2 | large | TRDJ3
CACDLLGDGTAQHF | TGTGCCTGTGACCTACTGGGGGATGGTACAGCACAACACTTC | TRDD3 | TRDV2 | . | TRDJ2
CAFDTGSGGDGGATDKLIF | TGTGCCTTTGACACCGGATCTGGGGGAGACGGGGGAGCTACCGATAAACTCATCTTT | TRDD3 | TRDV2 | once | TRDJ1
CACDRTGGYSSSWDTRQMFF | TGTGCCTGTGACCGTACTGGGGGATACTCGAGCTCCTGGGACACCCGACAGATGTTTTTC | TRDD3 | TRDV2 | large | TRDJ3
CACDTVGDVRSSWDTRQMFF | TGTGCCTGTGACACCGTGGGGGATGTAAGGAGCTCCTGGGACACCCGACAGATGTTTTTC | TRDD3 | TRDV2 | large | TRDJ3
CALGVPPDKLIF | TGTGCTCTTGGAGTTCCCCCAGATAAACTCATCTTT | . | TRDV1 | few | TRDJ1
CACDTVSGRGPSWDTRKMFF | TGTGCCTGTGACACCGTTTCGGGGAGGGGGCCCTCCTGGGACACCCGAAAGATGTTTTTC | . | TRDV2 | few | TRDJ3
CALGEALSASLRGVLGVSTKLIF | TGTGCTCTTGGGGAGGCTCTTTCTGCCTCCCTACGGGGGGTACTGGGGGTATCAACTAAACTCATCTTT | TRDD3 | TRDV1 | . | TRDJ1
CACDPIHTDKLIF | TGTGCCTGTGACCCCATCCACACCGATAAACTCATCTTT | . | TRDV2 | few | TRDJ1
CACDTGGYQPTWDTRQMFF | TGTGCCTGTGACACTGGGGGATATCAACCGACCTGGGACACCCGACAGATGTTTTTC | TRDD3 | TRDV2 | once | TRDJ3
CACDTLGDTWDTRQMFF | TGTGCCTGTGACACACTGGGGGATACGTGGGACACCCGACAGATGTTTTTC | TRDD3 | TRDV2 | large | TRDJ3
CACDLAGGHRSWDTRQMFF | TGTGCCTGTGACCTTGCTGGGGGTCACCGCTCCTGGGACACCCGACAGATGTTTTTC | TRDD3 | TRDV2 | medium-sized | TRDJ3
CACDVLGDTWDTRQMFF | TGTGCCTGTGACGTACTGGGGGATACCTGGGACACCCGACAGATGTTTTTC | TRDD3 | TRDV2 | large | TRDJ3
CACDAFSGGPSSWDTRQMFF | TGTGCCTGCGATGCCTTCTCTGGGGGTCCAAGCTCCTGGGACACCCGACAGATGTTTTTC | TRDD3 | TRDV2 | few | TRDJ3
CARDTVGGYSWDARQMFF | TGTGCCCGTGACACCGTTGGGGGATACTCCTGGGACGCCCGACAGATGTTTTTC | TRDD3 | TRDV2 | . | TRDJ3
CARDVLGDQSSWDTRQMFF | TGTGCCCGTGACGTACTGGGGGATCAAAGCTCCTGGGACACTCGACAGATGTTTTTC | TRDD3 | TRDV2 | few | TRDJ3
CACDTVGYTDKLIF | TGTGCCTGTGACACGGTGGGGTACACCGATAAACTCATCTTT | . | TRDV2 | large | TRDJ1
CALGERAILPVLGDTRADKLIF | TGTGCTCTTGGGGAAAGGGCGATCCTACCCGTACTGGGGGATACAAGGGCCGATAAACTCATCTTT | TRDD3 | TRDV1 | . | TRDJ1
CACDTLGDSSWDTRQMFF | TGTGCCTGTGACACCTTGGGGGATAGCTCCTGGGACACCCGACAGATGTTTTTC | TRDD3 | TRDV2 | large | TRDJ3
CAIGEIWGSTLGDSYTDKLIF | TGTGCTATTGGGGAAATATGGGGTTCCACACTGGGGGATTCGTACACCGATAAACTCATCTTT | TRDD3 | TRDV1 | few | TRDJ1
CALGNDLPMYWGRNKLIF | TGTGCTCTTGGGAACGATCTTCCTATGTACTGGGGCCGAAATAAACTCATCTTT | . | TRDV1 | . | TRDJ1
CALGEPLGPLRGWVKYTDKLIF | TGTGCTCTTGGGGAACCACTTGGTCCCCTACGTGGCTGGGTAAAGTACACCGATAAACTCATCTTT | . | TRDV1 | . | TRDJ1
CACDAVGGGSRGWDTRQMFF | TGTGCCTGTGACGCCGTCGGTGGGGGATCCCGCGGCTGGGACACCCGACAGATGTTTTTC | TRDD3 | TRDV2 | large | TRDJ3
CACDSLNLLGDTPSSWDTRQMFF | TGTGCCTGTGACAGCTTAAACCTACTGGGGGATACACCGAGCTCCTGGGACACCCGACAGATGTTTTTC | TRDD3 | TRDV2 | medium-sized | TRDJ3
CALGERAPTYWGIPYTDKLIF | TGTGCTCTTGGGGAACGAGCCCCTACGTACTGGGGGATCCCGTACACCGATAAACTCATCTTT | TRDD3 | TRDV1 | medium-sized | TRDJ1
CAWDIMGETWTAKLFF | TGTGCCTGGGACATAATGGGGGAGACTTGGACAGCAAAACTCTTCTTT | TRDD3 | TRDV2 | . | TRDJ2
CACDTAVGDTRDSWDTRKMFF | TGTGCCTGTGACACCGCGGTGGGGGATACGAGGGACTCCTGGGACACCCGAAAGATGTTTTTC | TRDD3 | TRDV2 | . | TRDJ3
CACDTATGGPSSWDTRQMFF | TGTGCCTGTGACACGGCTACTGGGGGTCCTAGCTCCTGGGACACCCGACAGATGTTTTTC | TRDD3 | TRDV2 | few | TRDJ3
CACVIYWGILTAQLFF | TGTGCCTGTGTCATATACTGGGGGATATTGACAGCACAACTCTTCTTT | TRDD3 | TRDV2 | large | TRDJ2
CAIVDRRPSDAGGDFDKIIF | TGTGCTATTGTGGATAGACGTCCTTCCGATGCTGGGGGAGACTTCGATAAAATCATCTTT | TRDD3 | TRDV1 | . | TRDJ1
CALGSTFPLPWVIAKLFF | TGTGCTCTTGGGTCGACGTTTCCTCTCCCATGGGTTATAGCAAAACTCTTCTTT | . | TRDV1 | . | TRDJ2
CACEPLGTGGCTDKLIF | TGTGCCTGTGAGCCCTTAGGTACTGGGGGATGCACCGATAAACTCATCTTT | TRDD3 | TRDV2 | . | TRDJ1
CACDGVGPSFLTAQLFF | TGTGCCTGTGACGGCGTTGGCCCTTCCTTTTTGACAGCACAACTCTTCTTT | TRDD2 | TRDV2 | hyperexpanded | TRDJ2
CACDTMGAGSWNTRQVFF | TGTGCCTGTGACACGATGGGGGCCGGTTCCTGGAACACCCGACAGGTGTTTTTC | . | TRDV2 | few | TRDJ3
CACDTVGLSSWDTRQMFF | TGTGCCTGTGACACCGTAGGCCTAAGCTCCTGGGACACCCGACAGATGTTTTTC | . | TRDV2 | large | TRDJ3
CACDRLGIVSWDTRQMFF | TGTGCCTGTGACCGACTGGGGATCGTATCCTGGGACACCCGACAGATGTTTTTC | TRDD3 | TRDV2 | medium-sized | TRDJ3
CACNTDKLIF | TGTGCCTGTAACACCGATAAACTCATCTTT | . | TRDV2 | few | TRDJ1
CALGELRRPFHLLVAPSPPLDKLIF | TGTGCTCTTGGGGAACTGCGCCGTCCATTTCACCTACTGGTGGCCCCTTCCCCCCCTTTGGATAAACTCATCTTT | . | TRDV1 | . | TRDJ1
CACDSRSTGGGTDKIIF | TGTGCCTGTGACTCCAGAAGTACGGGGGGAGGAACCGATAAAATCATCTTT | . | TRDV2 | once | TRDJ1
CACDLLGERTDKLIF | TGTGCCTGTGACCTACTGGGGGAACGCACCGATAAACTCATCTTT | TRDD3 | TRDV2 | . | TRDJ1
CACDTVLGDTWDTRQMFF | TGTGCCTGCGACACCGTACTGGGGGATACCTGGGACACCCGACAGATGTTCTTC | TRDD3 | TRDV2 | . | TRDJ3
CAFDTRVDGSSWDTRQMFF | TGTGCCTTTGACACACGGGTGGATGGTAGCTCCTGGGACACCCGACAGATGTTTTTC | . | TRDV2 | . | TRDJ3
CACDPLGDTLTAQLFF | TGTGCCTGTGACCCCCTGGGGGATACTTTGACAGCACAACTCTTCTTT | TRDD3 | TRDV2 | medium-sized | TRDJ2
CACDTGRGDTWDTRKMFF | TGTGCCTGTGACACCGGAAGGGGGGATACCTGGGACACCCGAAAGATGTTTTTC | TRDD3 | TRDV2 | . | TRDJ3
CACDKVGLCISFSFDTRQMFF | TGTGCCTGTGACAAAGTGGGACTGTGTATCTCCTTCTCCTTTGACACCCGACAGATGTTTTTC | . | TRDV2 | . | TRDJ3
CACDTVGSSSWDTRQMFF | TGTGCCTGTGACACCGTGGGGTCAAGCTCCTGGGACACCCGACAGATGTTTTTC | . | TRDV2 | large | TRDJ3